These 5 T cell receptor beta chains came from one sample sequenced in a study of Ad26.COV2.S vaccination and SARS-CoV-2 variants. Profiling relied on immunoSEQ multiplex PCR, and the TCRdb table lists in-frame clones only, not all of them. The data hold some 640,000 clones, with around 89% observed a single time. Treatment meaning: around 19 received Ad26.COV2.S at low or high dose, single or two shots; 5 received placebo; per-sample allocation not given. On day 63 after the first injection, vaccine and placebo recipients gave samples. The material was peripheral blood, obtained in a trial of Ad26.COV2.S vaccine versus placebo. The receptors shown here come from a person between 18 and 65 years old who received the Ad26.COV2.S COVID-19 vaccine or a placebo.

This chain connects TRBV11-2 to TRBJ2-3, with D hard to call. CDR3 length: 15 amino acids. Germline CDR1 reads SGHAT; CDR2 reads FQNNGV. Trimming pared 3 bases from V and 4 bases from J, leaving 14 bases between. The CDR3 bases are TGTGCCAGCAGCTTTTTTTTATCGGGCGCAGATACGCAGTATTTT. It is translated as CASSFFLSGADTQYF.

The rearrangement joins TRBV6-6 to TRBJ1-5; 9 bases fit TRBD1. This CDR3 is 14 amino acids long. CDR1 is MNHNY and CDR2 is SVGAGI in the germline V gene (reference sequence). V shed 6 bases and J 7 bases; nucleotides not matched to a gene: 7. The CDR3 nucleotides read TGTGCCAGCAGATGGGGGACAGGGAACCAGCCCCAGCATTTT. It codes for CASRWGTGNQPQHF.

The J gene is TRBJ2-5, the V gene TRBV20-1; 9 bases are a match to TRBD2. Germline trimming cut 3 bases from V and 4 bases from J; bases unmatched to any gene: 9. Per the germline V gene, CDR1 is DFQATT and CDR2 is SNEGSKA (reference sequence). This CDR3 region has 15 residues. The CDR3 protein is CSASGPLAGRETQYF. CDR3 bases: TGCAGTGCTAGTGGTCCCCTAGCGGGAAGAGAGACCCAGTACTTC.

The CDR3 sequence: CASSQGRDRGPYEQYF. The CDR3 region has the DNA TGTGCCAGCAGCCAAGGCCGGGACAGGGGACCCTACGAGCAGTACTTC. The J gene is TRBJ2-7, the V gene TRBV4-2; 10 bases align to TRBD1. V shed 1 base and J 2 bases; nucleotides not matched to a gene: 5. CDR3 length equals 16 residues. Germline V gene data show CDR1 as LGHNA and CDR2 as YNFKEQ.

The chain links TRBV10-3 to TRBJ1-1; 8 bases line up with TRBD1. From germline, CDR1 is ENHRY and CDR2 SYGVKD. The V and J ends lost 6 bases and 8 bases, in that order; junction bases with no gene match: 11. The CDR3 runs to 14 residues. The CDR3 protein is CAIRISDRAKEAFF. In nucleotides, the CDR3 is TGTGCCATCAGAATCTCGGACAGGGCTAAAGAAGCTTTCTTT.